This record looks at one TCR beta chain sequence and its context. Many counts were recorded for this clonotype. The antigen it binds to is not known. Base qualities are not recorded, but no much larger clone differs from it by a single base. The record originates from a study of identical twins listed by TCRdb under 2016. Regarding the research as a whole: The study deep-sequenced TCR alpha and beta repertoires from monozygotic twins, unrelated adults of various ages and cord blood to test whether fetal clonotypes persist. To rule out contamination, the twin experiments were replicated at different times with different library preparation protocols. Paper-wide results and their limitations: Conclusions relied on cross-sectional statistical analysis, since the same donors could not be followed over many years. Out-of-frame TCR alpha sharing in monozygotic twins was systematically underestimated by recombination models, whereas sharing between unrelated individuals was in agreement with the recombination models. Invariant T cells such as MAIT and iNKT could partly confound zero-insertion analyses, although diverse VJ usage argued against such confounding for most clonotypes. Fewer insertions were carried by abundant cord blood beta clonotypes, a similar but weaker trend appeared in young adult naive repertoires, and no such trend appeared in memory repertoires. Out-of-frame TCR alpha sequences shared between twins showed an excess of low generation-probability sequences compared with coincidental sharing between unrelated individuals. A weaker excess of twin sharing was found in beta out-of-frame sequences because the signal-to-noise ratio was lowered by fewer shared sequences.

The method was 5' RACE. The listed sequencing device is Illumina HiSeq 2000. A universal primer binding site was introduced by template switching, and a unique molecular identifier was present in the final cDNA, enabling accurate counting of TCR cDNA molecules. Specific primers in the conserved constant-segment region were used to synthesize first-strand cDNA for the TCR alpha and beta chains. To control for contamination, each cDNA library was double barcoded with a SMART-Mk sample barcode plus Illumina barcodes. Two successive PCR steps introduced TruSeq adapter sequences along with Illumina sample barcodes. TCR alpha and beta cDNA libraries were sequenced on the Illumina HiSeq platform with custom primers. As for how the authors treated the data: MiGEC was used to process raw reads and extract unique molecular identifiers, and MiXCR was used to find CDR3 positions. For each individual, recombination models were inferred using an EM algorithm with the repgenHMM and IGoR tools. The analysis of shared clonotypes was done with the tcR package in R, with sharing normalized by the product of cloneset sizes. Out-of-frame nonproductive sequences were analyzed to study raw recombination free of thymic and clonal selection effects. The raw public reads went through TCRdb reprocessing: fastp at Q25, MiXCR clone calling, in-frame beta chains kept. Each entry merges the rows of one CDR3 protein and shows their most common DNA and genes. The V and J calls and clone size are TCRdb's, not the authors'. Within this sample are approximately 670,000 distinct CDR3 sequences, with roughly 6% of them counted one time only. About 2% of the sample comes from the top ten.

The germline V gene sets CDR1 to SGHAT and CDR2 to FQNNGV. The CDR3 runs 14 amino acids, cysteine and phenylalanine included. The entry retains the CDR3 DNA only, 42 bases that are in frame from base 1. Trimming removed 3 bases from V and 7 bases from J; the gene matches leave 3 bases unexplained. All donors were healthy Caucasians. The study also sequenced three unrelated non-twin adults: a male aged 18 to 29, a male aged 50 to 60 and a female aged 50 to 60. Miltenyi CD45RO+ enrichment and human naive T-cell isolation kits were used to isolate memory (CD45RO+) and naive T cells from PBMC. This receptor chain uses TRBV11-2 and TRBJ2-2, and 9 junctional nucleotides match TRBD2. The specimen sequenced was naive T cells sorted from blood. The cell subset or site label here, explained by the study, means: cells isolated with a human naive T-cell isolation kit. The sequence came from a man younger than 35 in good health. The CDR3 has the sequence CASSFGLANGELFF. DNA sequence: TGTGCCAGCAGCTTCGGACTAGCGAACGGGGAGCTGTTTTTT.